This is a list of T cell receptor beta chains from one sample in a study of shared clonotypes between healthy human individuals. The assay was immunoSEQ multiplex PCR, and TCRdb's table has in-frame clones only and misses some. The sample contains 2,500,000 or so clones, approximately 94% of which appear only once. Material: naive CD4+ T cells from PBMCs. These receptors were obtained from a man younger than 30 in good health. Some clones in this sample may be carry-over from other donors' samples. The CDR3 runs from the conserved cysteine through the conserved F or W. A D gene is named only where the DNA matches it firmly. The size field is filled for only some rows; it gives once, few, many or a size class.

clone_size	d_call	v_call	j_call	cdr3_nt	cdr3_aa
.	.	TRBV5-1	TRBJ1-2	TGCGCCAGCAGCTCCCGGGGCCCGTCGCGGGGCTACACCTTC	CASSSRGPSRGYTF
.	.	TRBV5-1	TRBJ2-5	TGCGCCAGCAGCCTCTTCGCGGGGGCTCAAGAGACCCAGTACTTC	CASSLFAGAQETQYF
.	.	TRBV27	TRBJ2-2	TGTGCCAGCAAGGGGGTCTTGAGGACCGGGGAGCTGTTTTTT	CASKGVLRTGELFF
.	.	TRBV28	TRBJ2-3	TGTGCCAGCAGGATGACAGTAGAAGATACGCAGTATTTT	CASRMTVEDTQYF
few	.	TRBV7-9	TRBJ1-2	TGTGCCAGCAGCTTAGCTGGGGCACCGAGGGATGGCTACACCTTC	CASSLAGAPRDGYTF
.	.	TRBV7-9	TRBJ2-2	TGTGCCAGCAGGAAAGGCCAGCCAACCCCGAACACCGGGGAGCTGTTTTTT	CASRKGQPTPNTGELFF
.	.	TRBV28	TRBJ1-1	TGTGCCAGCAGTAGCCACCTCATGAACACTGAAGCTTTCTTT	CASSSHLMNTEAFF
.	TRBD1	TRBV28	TRBJ1-4	TGTGCCAGCAGTACTCCCCCGGGACAGGGAACGGGCGAAAAACTGTTTTTT	CASSTPPGQGTGEKLFF
once	TRBD1	TRBV5-1	TRBJ1-1	TGCGCCAGCAGCCCGGGCCCGGACAGGGTTACCATGAACACTGAAGCTTTCTTT	CASSPGPDRVTMNTEAFF
.	.	TRBV30	TRBJ1-2	TGTGCCTGGAGGACCTCGAGGGGGTATGGCTACACCTTC	CAWRTSRGYGYTF
once	.	TRBV19	TRBJ1-2	TGTGCCAGTAGTGGTCCGGGGCCTACCGTTTGGGGCTACACCTTC	CASSGPGPTVWGYTF
.	.	TRBV9	TRBJ2-1	TGTGCCAGCAGCGTCCCGTTAGCAGGGTTCACCGATGAGCAGTTCTTC	CASSVPLAGFTDEQFF
.	TRBD2	TRBV7-9	TRBJ2-7	TGTGCCAGCAGCTTAGTGGGCGGGAGAAGCTACGAGCAGTACTTC	CASSLVGGRSYEQYF
.	TRBD2	TRBV27	TRBJ2-2	TGTGCCAGCGGACTAGCGGGAGGGCCGAACGGGGAGCTGTTTTTT	CASGLAGGPNGELFF
.	.	TRBV6-6	TRBJ2-2	TGTGCCAGCAGTCTGATGGCCCTTTTGACCGGGGAGCTGTTTTTT	CASSLMALLTGELFF
.	.	TRBV4-3	TRBJ1-1	TGCGCCAGCAGCCAAAGGGGGGATGACACTGAAGCTTTCTTT	CASSQRGDDTEAFF
.	.	TRBV13	TRBJ2-5	TGTGCCAGCACCATACGACGCCAAGAGACCCAGTACTTC	CASTIRRQETQYF
.	TRBD1	TRBV29-1	TRBJ2-1	TGCAGCGTTGAGGACAGGGGTCTCGGTGAGCAGTTCTTC	CSVEDRGLGEQFF
.	.	TRBV6-6	TRBJ1-3	TGTGCCAGCAGTTACTTACGAGACACCATATATTTT	CASSYLRDTIYF
.	.	TRBV7-9	TRBJ1-6	TGTGCCAGCAGCTTAGACGGTGGTGGGAATTCACCCCTCCACTTT	CASSLDGGGNSPLHF
.	.	TRBV5-1	TRBJ2-1	TGCGCCAGCAGCTTGGCCCGAGACGGGGAGCAGTTCTTC	CASSLARDGEQFF
.	TRBD1	TRBV5-1	TRBJ1-1	TGCGCCAGCAGCTTTCGGGACAGGGGGTCTGAAGCTTTCTTT	CASSFRDRGSEAFF
once	.	TRBV25-1	TRBJ2-2	TGTGCCAGCAGTGACAAACAGGGATGGAGCACCGGGGAGCTGTTTTTT	CASSDKQGWSTGELFF
.	.	TRBV7-2	TRBJ2-2	TGTGCCAGCAACCTACTAGGGACCGGGGAGCTGTTTTTT	CASNLLGTGELFF
.	.	TRBV4-1	TRBJ2-7	TGCGCCAGCAGCCAAGATTTAGGACGGGTGGCTATGAAGCAGTACTTC	CASSQDLGRVAMKQYF
.	.	TRBV28	TRBJ1-3	TGTGCCAGCAGACTGGGGCTGGGTGGAAACACCATATATTTT	CASRLGLGGNTIYF
.	.	TRBV5-1	TRBJ1-2	TGCGCCAGCAGCTTGCCGGGGACGGACATTGGCTATGGCTACACCTTC	CASSLPGTDIGYGYTF
few	.	TRBV6-4	TRBJ2-3	TGTGCCAGCAGTGACTCGAGGGAAACAGATACGCAGTATTTT	CASSDSRETDTQYF
.	.	TRBV5-1	TRBJ1-1	TGCGCCAGCAGCTTGGAGGGACTGAACACTGAAGCTTTCTTT	CASSLEGLNTEAFF
.	TRBD1	TRBV5-1	TRBJ2-1	TGCGCCAGCAGCCGACAGGGTTCGGACAATGAGCAGTTCTTC	CASSRQGSDNEQFF
.	.	TRBV25-1	TRBJ2-7	TGTGCCACGGGACAAGTCTACGAGCAGTACTTC	CATGQVYEQYF
.	.	TRBV19	TRBJ2-1	TGTGCCAGTAGCACCTACGGGGGAGAGCAGTTCTTC	CASSTYGGEQFF
.	.	TRBV10-2	TRBJ2-5	TGCGCCAGCAGAAGGGGGGAAGAGACCCAGTACTTC	CASRRGEETQYF
.	.	TRBV5-1	TRBJ2-2	TGCGCCAGCAGTCTGGACATCACCGGGGAGCTGTTTTTT	CASSLDITGELFF
.	.	TRBV27	TRBJ2-1	TGTGCCAGCAGTTTTTGGCGGTCCTCTACCTACAATGAGCAGTTCTTC	CASSFWRSSTYNEQFF
.	.	TRBV7-2	TRBJ1-4	TGTGCCAGCAGCAGGACACGGGGGGGATCCGAAAAACTGTTTTTT	CASSRTRGGSEKLFF
.	.	TRBV7-3	TRBJ2-1	TGTGCCAGCAGCCCCCAGGTCACCTACAATGAGCAGTTCTTC	CASSPQVTYNEQFF
once	.	TRBV18	TRBJ2-2	TGTGCCAGCTCAGGCCAGGGACAACCGAACACCGGGGAGCTGTTTTTT	CASSGQGQPNTGELFF
.	.	TRBV7-9	TRBJ2-1	TGTGCCAGCAGACTAGTAAGTGTCAGCGATGAGCAGTTCTTC	CASRLVSVSDEQFF
.	TRBD1	TRBV14	TRBJ2-7	TGTGCCAGCAGCCCGACCCACAGGGGTGGCGAGCAGTACTTC	CASSPTHRGGEQYF
.	TRBD2	TRBV5-1	TRBJ2-1	TGCGCCAGCAGCGAGGGACTAGCGGGAGGTGGGCAGTTCTTC	CASSEGLAGGGQFF
.	.	TRBV5-4	TRBJ2-7	TGTGCCAGCAGCTTACTAGGGGGGAACGAGCAGTACTTC	CASSLLGGNEQYF
.	.	TRBV6-5	TRBJ2-7	TGTGCCAGCAGCCCGGGGAGTGATGGCTACGAGCAGTACTTC	CASSPGSDGYEQYF
few	.	TRBV2	TRBJ1-3	TGTGCCAGCAGCTTAACTAACACCATATATTTT	CASSLTNTIYF
.	TRBD1	TRBV5-1	TRBJ2-7	TGCGCCAGCAGCCTCGGGACAGGCGGCGACGAGCAGTACTTC	CASSLGTGGDEQYF
.	.	TRBV6-5	TRBJ2-7	TGTGCCACTCACAGGGCGGGCTCCTACGAGCAGTACTTC	CATHRAGSYEQYF
.	TRBD1	TRBV6-5	TRBJ1-4	TGTGCCAGCAGTTACCTCGGGACAGTGGGAGAAAAACTGTTTTTT	CASSYLGTVGEKLFF
.	.	TRBV5-1	TRBJ2-5	TGCGCCAGCAGCTTGGGTGTAGGACTCAGCCAAGAGACCCAGTACTTC	CASSLGVGLSQETQYF
.	.	TRBV6-5	TRBJ2-1	TGTGCCAGCAGTTACGACCCTAAGAGTGAGCAGTTCTTC	CASSYDPKSEQFF
.	.	TRBV7-2	TRBJ2-2	TGTGCCAGCAGCTACAGGGCCGGGGAGCTGTTTTTT	CASSYRAGELFF
.	.	TRBV11-2	TRBJ2-7	TGTGCCAGCAGATTTCCGGGACGGCAGTCCTACGAGCAGTACTTC	CASRFPGRQSYEQYF
.	.	TRBV28	TRBJ2-3	TGTGCCAGCAGTATCCCCTCGGGAGTCGGCACAGATACGCAGTATTTT	CASSIPSGVGTDTQYF
.	.	TRBV18	TRBJ1-2	TGTGCCAGCTCACCATTAAACAGGGACTATGGCTACACCTTC	CASSPLNRDYGYTF
.	.	TRBV5-4	TRBJ2-2	TGTGCCAGCAGCTTGGAAGGGACTTTACCCGGGAAGCTGTTTTTT	CASSLEGTLPGKLFF
.	TRBD2	TRBV28	TRBJ2-3	TGTGCCAGCACTTCGCCCAGAACTAGCGGAGGACACACAGATACGCAGTATTTT	CASTSPRTSGGHTDTQYF
.	.	TRBV28	TRBJ1-5	TGTGCCAGCAGACGAGACCCCAATCAGCCCCAGCATTTT	CASRRDPNQPQHF
.	.	TRBV28	TRBJ1-2	TGTGCCAGCAGTTTATATCGCCCGACTTCCTATGGCTACACCTTC	CASSLYRPTSYGYTF
.	.	TRBV7-8	TRBJ2-2	TGTGCCAGCAGCTCCGACAGCAACACCGGGGAGCTGTTTTTT	CASSSDSNTGELFF
.	.	TRBV5-1	TRBJ1-5	TGCGCCAGCAGCTTGGAGGGTCAGTTTAATCAGCCCCAGCATTTT	CASSLEGQFNQPQHF
.	.	TRBV9	TRBJ2-6	TGTGCCAGCAGCGTAGTGGGGGCTGGGGCCAACGTCCTGACTTTC	CASSVVGAGANVLTF